Listed here is a single T cell receptor beta chain. Its target is not known. A J-beta primer mix and a sample-barcoded 5' primer were used in a second PCR of roughly 6 to 11 cycles. One entry per CDR3 protein results from TCRdb running MiXCR on the 5' RACE reads. Of about 1.4 million distinct CDR3 sequences listed, around 59% are singletons. The germline V gene has CDR1 SGHTA and CDR2 FQGNSA. Trimming took off 2 bases at V and 1 base at J, with 14 bases between the two ends. The CDR3 runs to 16 residues. The sample is drawn from a study of blood T cells in healthy people across ages. Study-wide findings and caveats: Age showed a roughly linear inverse relationship with TCR beta diversity per million T cells.

The V and J genes are TRBV7-2 and TRBJ2-5; the D call may be TRBD1 or TRBD2 (6 bases each). This TCR derives from a young man in good health. Source material: blood. In DNA, the CDR3 is TGTGCCAGCAGCTTACTTCAAGGGGGGCCCCAAGAGACCCAGTACTTC. Translating it yields CASSLLQGGPQETQYF.